This T cell receptor (beta chain) comes out of a study of shared clonotypes between healthy human individuals. For the study at large: Donors consisted of a couple of women and a few men between 18 and 49. Study observations and caveats: Generally, naive subsets (rather than memory subsets) showed larger estimated richness.

The CDR3 sequence is 13 residues long. Trimming removed 7 bases from V and 4 bases from J, with 13 bases in between. The germline V gene has CDR1 MGHDK and CDR2 SYGVNS. Only in-frame clones appear in the TCRdb table, and some are missing; sequencing was by immunoSEQ multiplex PCR. The sample carries about 1 million clones, 65% to 75% recorded once. The study drew all its donors from Caucasian adults living in Nashville, Tennessee. This clone was picked up many times. Its matching antigen is unknown. The same CDR3 also results from other DNA sequences found in this sample. The genes are TRBV25-1 and TRBJ1-1, with D tentatively TRBD1 (5 bases). Sequencing used memory CD4+ T cells sorted from blood. Sample subset: CD45RA-negative fraction. This clonotype was obtained from a man younger than 35 in good health. The CDR3 here is CASTPRAATEAFF. CDR3 nucleotide sequence: TGTGCCAGCACTCCCAGGGCTGCCACTGAAGCTTTCTTT.